This T cell receptor (beta chain) was identified in a study of T cell responses to AZD1222 COVID-19 vaccine. The assay was immunoSEQ multiplex PCR, and TCRdb's table has in-frame clones only and misses some. Of 150,000 to 250,000 clones listed, approximately 93% are singletons. CDR3 length: 12 residues. Germline lookup yields CDR1 SGHAT and CDR2 FQDESV (reference sequence). The ends were cut back, 3 bases at V and 16 bases at J, with 16 bases in the middle. Concerning this clone itself: Its antigen remains unidentified.

Overall study results and limits: Repertoires were obtained only post-peak T cell response. Most donors were white British and more were female, and clonal diversity was possibly underestimated. Targets within unmutated variant regions were reportedly found for nearly half of spike-specific TCRs.

The sequenced sample was peripheral blood, obtained 28 days after the second AZD1222 dose. This TCR derives from an adult who received the AZD1222 COVID-19 vaccine. J is TRBJ2-4 and V is TRBV11-1; a possible D gene is TRBD1 (6 bases). This CDR3 is CASSFTGTPLYF. In DNA, the CDR3 is TGTGCCAGCAGCTTTACCGGGACACCCCTTTACTTC.